Sequencing of this TCR beta chain was carried out in a study of T cell clonality in common variable immunodeficiency. Study-level results: In common variable immunodeficiency, TCR beta chains reportedly carried fewer deletions and N-nucleotide insertions. Compared with healthy controls, CVID subjects showed increased TCRbeta clonality, mostly in about a third. Links between repertoire features and CVID complications were heterogeneity-limited.

The data were produced by immunoSEQ multiplex PCR, yet TCRdb's version contains in-frame clones alone and is incomplete. Recorded here are approximately 30,000 clones, none singletons. There are a few counts of this clone. Its matching antigen is unknown. Read sequence stops 3 residues before the CDR3 end, and the germline J gene provides the missing end. Trimming left V 1 base short and J 6 bases short, with 10 bases between. Germline V gives CDR1 SGHTA, CDR2 FQGNSA. The CDR3 is made up of 13 amino acids. Blood samples were heparinized, about 4.5 to 8 ml per donor. The rearrangement uses TRBV7-2 and TRBJ2-7; D gene ambiguous. The sequence was collected from a human donor with common variable immunodeficiency. Sequenced: peripheral blood mononuclear cells. The DNA read from the CDR3 is TGTGCCAGCAGCTTAGGGGCCCTCCCCGAG. Amino acid sequence: CASSLGALPE. The whole CDR3 region reads CASSLGALPEQYF.